These 3 T cell receptor beta chains were sequenced from one sample in a study of CXCR3-negative and CXCR3-positive naive CD8 T cells. These receptors lack a known antigen. Preparation of TRB cDNA libraries relied on 5' RACE carrying UMI labels. TCRdb re-called the 5' RACE reads; every CDR3 protein appears as one record, without DNA. There are 85,000 to 120,000 distinct CDR3 sequences in the sample, with over 0.35% held by the top ten. Study results and caveats: Hydrophobicity was higher for TRB CDR3s found in CXCR3-positive naive cells than in CXCR3-negative naive cells.

The material sequenced was naive CXCR3+ CD8+ T cells from blood. Subset: CD45RO-CCR7+CD27+CD95- naive CD8+ T cells expressing CXCR3 (TNR3+). These receptors all come from a human donor in good health. Some clones in this sample may be carry-over from other donors' samples.

Here the CDR3 reads CASSLTSGGVYEQYF. This sequence joins TRBV5-1 and TRBJ2-7; lacking DNA, the TRBD2 call made by TCRdb goes unchecked. Germline-derived CDR1 and CDR2 are SGHRS and YFSETQ. The CDR3 length is 15 residues.

The chain combines TRBV29-1 with TRBJ1-1; the D call of TRBD1 rests on TCRdb alone, since no DNA is present to check it. CDR3 size: 13 residues. In germline, CDR1 is SQVTM, CDR2 ANQGSEA. The CDR3 region is CSVEARGVHEAFF.

The V gene is TRBV29-1, the J gene TRBJ2-3. Germline V lookup: CDR1 SQVTM, CDR2 ANQGSEA. CDR3 length: 11 amino acids. The CDR3 sequence is CSVREPDTQYF.